These 24 T cell receptor beta chains originate from one sample sequenced in a study of CD8+ T cells in alopecia areata. Investigators isolated RNA and reverse transcribed it into cDNA to act as the sequencing template. The assay was immunoSEQ multiplex PCR, and TCRdb's table has in-frame clones only and misses some. The sample contains 100,000 to 150,000 clones, roughly three fifths of which appear only once. The specimen comprised CD4+ T cells sorted from blood, sampled at week 0. The receptors here all came from a human donor with alopecia areata.

The chain employs TRBV7-3 and TRBJ2-5, with 7 nucleotides matching TRBD1. Germline lookup yields CDR1 SGHTA and CDR2 FQGTGA. The junction had 3 bases not matched to a gene; V was cut back by 5 bases and J by 3 bases. This CDR3 region has 13 residues. Written as DNA, the CDR3 is TGTGCCAGCAGCCCGACAGGGAAAGAGACCCAGTACTTC. This gives the protein CASSPTGKETQYF. Looking up the rest from reference TRBV7-3 and TRBJ2-5 gives the full variable domain: GAGVSQTPSNKVTEKGKYVELRCDPISGHTALYWYRQSLGQGPEFLIYFQGTGAADDSGLPNDRFFAVRPEGSVSTLKIQRTERGDSAVYLCASSPTGKETQYFGPGTRLLVL.

V is TRBV6-1 and J is TRBJ1-4; the match to TRBD1 covers 8 bases. V shed 6 bases, J shed 3 bases, and the junction held 6 bases outside the gene matches. The CDR3 spans 15 residues. Germline CDR1 reads MNHNS; CDR2 reads SASEGT. The CDR3 region is CASSLNRGANEKLFF. CDR3 sequence (DNA): TGTGCCAGCAGCTTAAACAGGGGGGCTAATGAAAAACTGTTTTTT.

This clone has a handful of counts. This chain joins TRBV10-3 and TRBJ1-2; no reliable D call. Germline loops: CDR1 ENHRY, CDR2 SYGVKD. The ends were cut back, 0 bases at V and 5 bases at J, with 10 bases in the middle. The CDR3 has 14 amino acids. CDR3 region: CAISESEVSYGYTF. CDR3 nucleotide sequence: TGTGCCATCAGTGAGTCCGAGGTTTCGTATGGCTACACCTTC.

The chain links TRBV5-6 to TRBJ2-3; 8 bases agree with TRBD2. Germline V CDR1 and CDR2: SGHDT, YYEEEE. J was trimmed by 2 bases and V by 3 bases; bases with no gene match: 5. The CDR3 has 15 residues. The CDR3, as DNA: TGTGCCAGCAGCTCGGGAGGGGGTACCACAGATACGCAGTATTTT. It translates to CASSSGGGTTDTQYF.

The V and J genes are TRBV9 and TRBJ1-1; maybe TRBD1 (6 bases). CDR1 and CDR2 from the germline V gene are SGDLS and YYNGEE. Trimming removed 0 bases from V and 7 bases from J, with 10 bases in between. This CDR3 has 13 residues. The CDR3 region is CASSVEGGSEAFF. The CDR3 DNA is TGTGCCAGCAGCGTAGAGGGGGGAAGTGAAGCTTTCTTT. The full variable domain, in which reference TRBV9 and TRBJ1-1 provide the parts outside the CDR3, is DSGVTQTPKHLITATGQRVTLRCSPRSGDLSVYWYQQSLDQGLQFLIQYYNGEERAKGNILERFSAQQFPDLHSELNLSSLELGDSALYFCASSVEGGSEAFFGQGTRLTVV.

As DNA, the CDR3 is TGTGCCAGCAGCTCGGCCGGACGGTCCTACGAGCAGTACTTC. It is translated as CASSSAGRSYEQYF. The rearrangement joins TRBV28 to TRBJ2-7; D unclear. CDR3 length equals 14 residues. The V end was cut by 6 bases, the J end by 1 base, with 13 bases between. Germline CDR1 and CDR2: MDHEN and SYDVKM. The full variable domain, completed using reference TRBV28 and TRBJ2-7, is DVKVTQSSRYLVKRTGEKVFLECVQDMDHENMFWYRQDPGLGLRLIYFSYDVKMKEKGDIPEGYSVSREKKERFSLILESASTNQTSMYLCASSSAGRSYEQYFGPGTRLTVT.

The gene calls are TRBV5-4 and TRBJ2-7; 8 bases are a match to TRBD1. CDR3 length equals 15 residues. V lost 5 bases to trimming and J lost 2 bases; unmatched junction nucleotides: 9. Germline assignment: CDR1 SGHNT and CDR2 YYREEE (reference sequence). CDR3 residues: CASRVRQGITYEQYF. For the CDR3, the DNA is TGTGCCAGCAGGGTGAGACAGGGGATCACCTACGAGCAGTACTTC.

The J gene is TRBJ1-5, the V gene TRBV6-1; D remains unclear. Looked up from germline, CDR1 is MNHNS and CDR2 is SASEGT. Trimming took 4 bases from V and 4 from J, leaving 8 bases between them. This CDR3 spans 13 amino acids. CDR3 in DNA: TGTGCCAGCAGTGTTACGGTTAATCAGCCCCAGCATTTT. It is translated as CASSVTVNQPQHF.

This chain uses TRBV7-9 with TRBJ2-2; the D is unclear. V lost 1 base and J 5 bases, leaving 8 bases between the germline ends. This CDR3 region has 14 residues. The germline CDR1 and CDR2 sequences are SEHNR and FQNEAQ (reference sequence). The CDR3 DNA is TGTGCCAGCAGCTTAGGAGGAGATACCGGGGAGCTGTTTTTT. Its translation is CASSLGGDTGELFF.

The chain recombines TRBV5-6 with TRBJ2-1, with 7 nucleotides matching TRBD1. V trimming: 4 bases; J trimming: 10 bases; junction bases outside the gene matches: 20. CDR3 length: 17 amino acids. Germline CDR1 and CDR2: SGHDT and YYEEEE. The CDR3 reads CASSRGIRTGLFGEQFF. CDR3 bases: TGTGCCAGCAGCCGAGGTATCCGGACAGGTCTTTTTGGCGAGCAGTTCTTC.

The rearrangement joins TRBV6-5 to TRBJ2-1; D is perhaps TRBD2 (6 bases). This CDR3 region has 13 residues. V lost 4 bases to trimming and J lost 5 bases, with 9 bases between them. The V gene's germline CDR1 is MNHEY and CDR2 SVGAGI. CDR3 protein: CASSSGVDNEQFF. CDR3 bases: TGTGCCAGCAGTTCGGGAGTGGACAATGAGCAGTTCTTC.

This clone has just a few counts. The chain couples TRBV23-1 to TRBJ1-2; no clear D. TRBV23-1 is reported as an ORF; its role is uncertain. V was clipped by 0 bases and J by 4 bases, with 15 bases between them. The CDR3 is 16 residues long. The CDR3: CASSQSVGSFIYGYTF. DNA of the CDR3: TGCGCCAGCAGTCAATCCGTCGGGTCATTTATCTATGGCTACACCTTC.

In DNA, the CDR3 is TGTGCCAGCAGCGCCCGACAGGCCTACGAGCAGTACTTC. This gives the protein CASSARQAYEQYF. The gene calls are TRBV7-9 and TRBJ2-7; D perhaps matches TRBD1 (6 bases). The CDR3 spans 13 residues. V was pared by 5 bases and J by 2 bases, with 10 bases between. Germline V gene sequence: CDR1 SEHNR, CDR2 FQNEAQ (reference sequence).

This clone has more than one count but fewer than ten. V and J are TRBV7-2 and TRBJ2-7; D is unclear. Trimming removed 0 bases from V and 5 bases from J, with 5 bases in between. Germline V CDR1 and CDR2: SGHTA, FQGNSA. This CDR3 region has 12 residues. The CDR3 coding sequence is TGTGCCAGCAGCTTAGCGTTACACGAGCAGTACTTC. Translated: CASSLALHEQYF.

This chain uses TRBV19 with TRBJ2-3; D perhaps matches TRBD1 (6 bases). Germline V lookup: CDR1 LNHDA, CDR2 SQIVND (reference sequence). Trimming stripped 5 bases from V and 6 bases from J, with 12 bases between. CDR3 size: 13 residues. CDR3 region: CASSPQRGDTQYF. The DNA for the CDR3 is TGTGCCAGTAGTCCCCAAAGGGGGGATACGCAGTATTTT.

This clone was recorded a few times. The chain joins TRBV6-5 to TRBJ2-7, with 12 positions matching TRBD2. Germline V gene sequence: CDR1 MNHEY, CDR2 SVGAGI. The ends lost 6 bases at V and 4 bases at J; junction bases unmatched: 7. CDR3 length equals 15 residues. CDR3 bases: TGTGCCAGCAGCCGAGGGACTAGCGGGTTGTACGAGCAGTACTTC. Its protein product is CASSRGTSGLYEQYF.

The rearrangement links TRBV7-2 to TRBJ1-2; 10 bases are a match to TRBD1. The CDR3 contains 15 residues. Germline V lookup: CDR1 SGHTA, CDR2 FQGNSA. The J segment lost 3 bases and the V segment lost 4 bases, leaving 5 bases of the junction unmatched. The CDR3 loop is CASSSGTGVDYGYTF. The DNA for the CDR3 is TGTGCCAGCAGCTCCGGGACAGGGGTGGACTATGGCTACACCTTC.

The chain recombines TRBV5-1 with TRBJ2-1; 8 bases are a match to TRBD2. V trimming: 0 bases; J trimming: 6 bases; junction bases outside the gene matches: 8. The CDR3 spans 16 residues. Germline CDR1 SGHRS, CDR2 YFSETQ. CDR3 bases: TGCGCCAGCAGCTTGGGTGCTCGGGAGGGGGTCAATGAGCAGTTCTTC. Translation gives CASSLGAREGVNEQFF.

The chain uses TRBV27 and TRBJ1-3; D is unresolved. Germline V lookup: CDR1 MNHEY, CDR2 SMNVEV (reference sequence). V was cut by 5 bases and J by 0 bases, with 11 bases left in between. The CDR3 spans 15 residues. The CDR3 reads CASSPLGVSGNTIYF. CDR3 DNA: TGTGCCAGCAGTCCGCTCGGAGTCTCTGGAAACACCATATATTTT.

This clone was observed a few times. In the same sample, other DNA sequences code for this CDR3. V and J are TRBV5-1 and TRBJ2-5; 10 nucleotides align to TRBD2. The CDR3 is 15 residues long. V gave up 5 bases and J gave up 3 bases; unmatched junction bases: 7. Germline loops: CDR1 SGHRS, CDR2 YFSETQ. CDR3 in amino acids: CASRERGGPEETQYF. In DNA, the CDR3 is TGCGCCAGCAGAGAGCGGGGGGGCCCGGAAGAGACCCAGTACTTC.

This clone was seen only a few times. CDR3 coding DNA: TGCAGTGCTACAACAGGCGGTACGCAGTATTTT. Protein sequence: CSATTGGTQYF. The V call is TRBV20-1, the J call TRBJ2-3; possible D gene TRBD1, 5 bases. V was cut by 4 bases and J by 8 bases, with 10 bases left in between. Germline lookup yields CDR1 DFQATT and CDR2 SNEGSKA (reference sequence). The CDR3 sequence is 11 residues long.

Here the CDR3 DNA reads TGTGCCAGCAGCGTAGGGGACAGGGGGGGATCACCCCTCCACTTT. Translated, it gives CASSVGDRGGSPLHF. The rearrangement links TRBV9 to TRBJ1-6; 11 bases fit TRBD1. The germline V gene encodes CDR1 SGDLS and CDR2 YYNGEE. CDR3 length equals 15 residues. V gave up 0 bases and J gave up 10 bases; unmatched junction bases: 3.

CDR3 region: CASSLRVGTNTGELFF. CDR3 DNA: TGCGCCAGCAGCCTCCGCGTGGGCACGAACACCGGGGAGCTGTTTTTT. The chain links TRBV5-1 to TRBJ2-2, with D hard to call. This CDR3 spans 16 amino acids. CDR1 SGHRS and CDR2 YFSETQ come from the germline V gene. V was trimmed by 4 bases and J by 0 bases, leaving 13 bases between them.

This sequence joins TRBV7-2 and TRBJ1-4; D uncertain. This CDR3 region has 15 residues. CDR1 and CDR2 (germline): SGHTA, FQGNSA. V lost 2 bases, J lost 3 bases, and 10 bases lay in between. CDR3 DNA: TGTGCCAGCAGCTTAAGTTGGGCTCCTAATGAAAAACTGTTTTTT. Its protein product is CASSLSWAPNEKLFF.